The clone carrying this T cell receptor (beta chain) was seen repeatedly, ten times or more. TCRdb called the RT-PCR reads again in MiXCR, with one record for every CDR3 protein. The sample contains about 680,000 distinct CDR3 sequences, 13% to 15% of which appear only once. CDR3 size: 14 residues. In germline, CDR1 is SGHTA, CDR2 FQGTGA. Trimming took 6 bases from V and 1 from J, leaving 10 bases between them. The sample consisted of memory CD4+ T cells from blood. The V call is TRBV7-3, the J call TRBJ2-1, with TRBD1 as a possible D gene (6 bases). This TCR was sampled from a female donor in good health, serving as a healthy control. The CDR3 spells CASSRTASYNEQFF. Here the CDR3 DNA reads TGTGCCAGCAGTAGGACAGCGTCCTACAATGAGCAGTTCTTC.